The rows below give T cell receptor beta chains drawn from one sample of a study of cytomegalovirus exposure and HLA in healthy donors. Here immunoSEQ multiplex PCR was the method, and the copy in TCRdb shows in-frame clones only, minus some. The sample carries around 65,000 clones, about 75% recorded once. The sequenced sample consisted of PBMCs. The receptors were sampled from a woman between 25 and 40 years old in good health and CMV-seropositive. CDR3s include the opening cysteine and the closing phenylalanine or tryptophan. D genes are given only for firm matches. Size tells how often a clone was seen (once, few, many) or the class of an expanded clone, and some rows leave it out.

V gene	J gene	D gene	clone size	CDR3 protein	CDR3 DNA
TRBV7-9	TRBJ1-2	-	-	CASSLGARGYGYTF	TGTGCCAGCAGCTTGGGGGCCAGGGGCTATGGCTACACCTTC
TRBV5-4	TRBJ2-7	-	-	CASSLPRVHEQYF	TGTGCCAGCAGCTTGCCCAGGGTCCACGAGCAGTACTTC
TRBV7-3	TRBJ2-3	TRBD2	-	CASSLSGAGRGDTQYF	TGTGCCAGCAGCTTATCGGGAGCGGGAAGAGGAGATACGCAGTATTTT
TRBV2	TRBJ2-7	-	-	CASSLLYEQYF	TGTGCCAGCAGTCTTCTCTACGAGCAGTACTTC
TRBV19	TRBJ2-7	TRBD2	once	CASSIGLAGTSSYEQYF	TGTGCCAGTAGTATAGGCCTAGCGGGGACGAGCTCCTACGAGCAGTACTTC
TRBV28	TRBJ2-7	TRBD2	-	CASSFPAGERDEQYF	TGTGCCAGCAGTTTCCCGGCGGGGGAAAGAGACGAGCAGTACTTC
TRBV7-6	TRBJ2-5	-	-	CASRGGAQETQYF	TGTGCCAGCAGAGGAGGGGCTCAGGAGACCCAGTACTTC
TRBV7-2	TRBJ2-5	-	once	CASSPQGRETQYF	TGTGCCAGCAGCCCACAGGGTCGGGAGACCCAGTACTTC
TRBV27	TRBJ1-6	-	medium-sized	CASSTPGGYNSPLHF	TGTGCCAGCAGTACCCCCGGGGGGTATAATTCACCCCTCCACTTT
TRBV19	TRBJ2-1	TRBD2	once	CASSKLAGGRLPNEQFF	TGTGCCAGTAGTAAATTAGCGGGAGGCCGGCTTCCCAATGAGCAGTTCTTC
TRBV30	TRBJ1-1	-	few	CACGRTEAFF	TGTGCCTGTGGGAGGACTGAAGCTTTCTTT
TRBV7-2	TRBJ2-3	-	-	CASSLEGYEADTQYF	TGTGCCAGCAGCTTAGAGGGGTATGAGGCAGATACGCAGTATTTT
TRBV6-4	TRBJ2-3	TRBD2	-	CASSELAGTSTDTQYF	TGTGCCAGCAGTGAGCTAGCGGGGACTAGCACAGATACGCAGTATTTT
TRBV7-6	TRBJ2-1	TRBD2	once	CASSPTSGVLGEQFF	TGTGCCAGCAGCCCAACTAGCGGGGTGCTCGGGGAGCAGTTCTTC
TRBV6-1	TRBJ2-2	-	few	CASSEGRPELFF	TGTGCCAGCAGTGAGGGCAGACCCGAGCTGTTTTTT
TRBV30	TRBJ2-2	-	-	CAWSGTGRAGELFF	TGTGCCTGGAGTGGGACAGGGAGGGCCGGGGAGCTGTTTTTT
TRBV19	TRBJ2-7	TRBD2	-	CASSYLSGNEQYF	TGTGCCAGTAGTTATCTTAGCGGGAACGAGCAGTACTTC
TRBV30	TRBJ1-5	TRBD1	-	CAWSTGGQVGQPQHF	TGTGCCTGGAGTACCGGGGGACAGGTGGGTCAGCCCCAGCATTTT
TRBV6-5	TRBJ1-1	-	-	CASSYDAQTEAFF	TGTGCCAGCAGTTACGATGCACAGACTGAAGCTTTCTTT
TRBV25-1	TRBJ2-1	-	-	CASSESGRVEQFF	TGTGCCAGCAGTGAATCGGGCAGGGTTGAGCAGTTCTTC
TRBV13	TRBJ2-1	TRBD2	-	CASSSGLGKDNEQFF	TGTGCCAGCAGCTCAGGACTAGGGAAGGACAATGAGCAGTTCTTC
TRBV7-9	TRBJ1-1	-	-	CASSLRENTEAFF	TGTGCCAGCAGCTTACGGGAGAACACTGAAGCTTTCTTT
TRBV7-8	TRBJ1-1	-	-	CASSLRGGAVRRAEAFF	TGTGCCAGCAGCTTAAGGGGCGGGGCAGTCCGTAGGGCTGAAGCTTTCTTT
TRBV28	TRBJ2-5	TRBD1	-	CASSWTGGKETQYF	TGTGCCAGCAGTTGGACAGGGGGCAAAGAGACCCAGTACTTC
TRBV28	TRBJ1-1	-	-	CASSPGGEAFF	TGTGCCAGCAGCCCCGGGGGGGAAGCTTTCTTT
TRBV7-3	TRBJ2-1	-	-	CASSLDGTPYNEQFF	TGTGCCAGCAGCTTAGACGGGACTCCCTACAATGAGCAGTTCTTC
TRBV19	TRBJ2-3	-	-	CASSGTADTQYF	TGTGCCAGTAGCGGGACTGCAGATACGCAGTATTTT
TRBV28	TRBJ2-7	-	-	CASSFSGEQYF	TGTGCCAGCAGTTTTTCGGGAGAGCAGTACTTC
TRBV6-4	TRBJ1-4	-	-	CASRGHLMRSATNEKLFF	TGTGCCAGCAGGGGACATCTTATGAGATCGGCAACTAATGAAAAACTGTTTTTT